This T cell receptor beta chain was sequenced during a study of T cell changes during pregnancy in multiple sclerosis. Sequencing used immunoSEQ multiplex PCR; TCRdb keeps in-frame clones, though not all of them. Among about 67,000 clones listed, more than 85% were seen once. The CDR3 length is 14 residues. Trimming pared 5 bases from V and 1 base from J, leaving 11 bases between. Looked up from germline, CDR1 is MNHEY and CDR2 is SVGAGI. Here the sequenced sample was peripheral blood, taken in the first trimester of pregnancy. The TCR comes from a female donor with multiple sclerosis, enrolled in a pregnancy study. The rearrangement joins TRBV6-5 to TRBJ1-1; maybe TRBD1 (5 bases). CDR3 region: CASSDLTANTEAFF. CDR3 nucleotide sequence: TGTGCCAGCAGTGACCTGACAGCGAACACTGAAGCTTTCTTT.